This TCR beta chain was recovered during a study of T cells in Graves' hyperthyroidism and ophthalmopathy. Turning to the study itself: Peripheral blood draws took place at initial diagnosis, ahead of any treatment. Regarding the study as a whole: Ophthalmopathy and stable hyperthyroidism were told apart by a 13 V-J model.

For this clonotype: Its cognate antigen is unknown.

It was approximately 9.4 ml of fresh peripheral blood that supplied the PBMCs. This CDR3 is built from 15 residues. Between the trimmed V and J ends, which lost 3 bases and 3 bases, there was a span of 14 bases. CDR1 and CDR2 from the germline V gene are GTSNPN and SVGIG (reference sequence). Amplification of TCR beta CDR3 regions used RNA as the template. Researchers ran a first-round RT-PCR on the TCR CDR3 using the HTBI primer set. Each CDR3 protein gets one entry after TCRdb re-called the multiplex PCR reads with MiXCR. Altogether fewer than 550,000 distinct CDR3 sequences are present, less than 20% being singletons, with the ten largest covering approximately 7.5%.

The sample was blood. The chain couples TRBV30 to TRBJ1-4; D not certain. The clonotype comes from a woman aged 18-29 years with Graves' hyperthyroidism. CDR3 residues: CAWRKVGIANEKLFF. The CDR3 DNA is TGTGCCTGGAGAAAAGTGGGCATAGCTAATGAAAAACTGTTTTTT.